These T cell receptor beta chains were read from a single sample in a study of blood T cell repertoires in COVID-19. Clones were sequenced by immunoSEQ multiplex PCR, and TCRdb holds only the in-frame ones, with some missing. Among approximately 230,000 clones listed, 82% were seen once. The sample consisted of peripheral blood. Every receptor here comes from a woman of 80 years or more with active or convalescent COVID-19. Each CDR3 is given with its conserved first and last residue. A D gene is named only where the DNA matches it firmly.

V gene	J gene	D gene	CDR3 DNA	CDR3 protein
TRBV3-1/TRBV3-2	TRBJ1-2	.	TGTGCCAGCAGCCAAGATTTGGGCAGGCCGGGAGGCTACACCTTC	CASSQDLGRPGGYTF
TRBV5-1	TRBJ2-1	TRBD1	TGCGCCAGCAGCCCGAGCTTGGACAGGATGATAAAGCAGTTCTTC	CASSPSLDRMIKQFF
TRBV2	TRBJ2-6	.	TGTGCCAGCGCTCTCAGTGGTTCCAACGTCCTGACTTTC	CASALSGSNVLTF
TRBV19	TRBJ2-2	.	TGTGCCAGTAGTGGAGTCGCCGACACCGGGGAGCTGTTTTTT	CASSGVADTGELFF
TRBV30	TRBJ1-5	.	TGTGCCTGGAGTGCGGGGGGGGATCAGCCCCAGCATTTT	CAWSAGGDQPQHF
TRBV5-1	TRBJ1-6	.	TGCGCCAGCAGCCAGGGTTCCTATAATTCACCCCTCCACTTT	CASSQGSYNSPLHF
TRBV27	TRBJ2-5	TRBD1	TGTGCCAGCAGTCCCGGGGACAGGGGAGGAGAGACCCAGTACTTC	CASSPGDRGGETQYF
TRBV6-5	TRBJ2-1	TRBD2	TGTGCCGGGACCTCAAGCGGGAACCTGGGGGAGCAGTTCTTC	CAGTSSGNLGEQFF
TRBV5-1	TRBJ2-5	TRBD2	TGCGCCAGCAGCAATAGCGGGGGGAACGAAGAGACCCAGTACTTC	CASSNSGGNEETQYF
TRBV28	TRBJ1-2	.	TGTGCCAGCACCAGGGGCTCCAAGAACTATGGCTACACCTTC	CASTRGSKNYGYTF
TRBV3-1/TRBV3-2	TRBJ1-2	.	TGTGCCAGCAGCCAGACGGGGAACTATGGCTACACCTTC	CASSQTGNYGYTF